This T cell receptor beta chain was recovered during a study of regulatory dendritic cells for organ transplantation. The CDR3 contains 15 residues. V lost 4 bases and J 2 bases, leaving 14 bases between the germline ends. Germline loops: CDR1 SGHVS, CDR2 FQNEAQ. Sorted T cells were CFSE-labeled and cultured 5 days with allogeneic regulatory or mature dendritic cells at 1:10. CD4+ or CD8+ T cells were sorted as naive CD45RA+ or memory CD45RO+. This clone was picked up a small number of times. No antigen is known for it. Profiled with immunoSEQ multiplex PCR; TCRdb holds only in-frame clones, not every one. Counted here are approximately 22,000 clones, roughly 87% occurring once; the ten biggest clones make up 0.2% to 0.3%.

The chain is built from TRBV7-8 and TRBJ1-2; tentative D call: TRBD1 (5 bases). Input material: naive CD4+ T cells from blood cultured with dendritic cells. Subset denoted: CD45RA+ naive T cells. The TCR sequence derives from a human donor in good health. The CDR3 DNA sequence: TGTGCCAGCAGCTCACCGACAGCCTCCAACTATGGCTACACCTTC. This encodes CASSSPTASNYGYTF. The whole variable domain, filled in from reference TRBV7-8 and TRBJ1-2, reads GAGVSQSPRYKVAKRGQDVALRCDPISGHVSLFWYQQALGQGPEFLTYFQNEAQLDKSGLPSDRFFAERPEGSVSTLKIQRTQQEDSAVYLCASSSPTASNYGYTFGSGTRLTVV.